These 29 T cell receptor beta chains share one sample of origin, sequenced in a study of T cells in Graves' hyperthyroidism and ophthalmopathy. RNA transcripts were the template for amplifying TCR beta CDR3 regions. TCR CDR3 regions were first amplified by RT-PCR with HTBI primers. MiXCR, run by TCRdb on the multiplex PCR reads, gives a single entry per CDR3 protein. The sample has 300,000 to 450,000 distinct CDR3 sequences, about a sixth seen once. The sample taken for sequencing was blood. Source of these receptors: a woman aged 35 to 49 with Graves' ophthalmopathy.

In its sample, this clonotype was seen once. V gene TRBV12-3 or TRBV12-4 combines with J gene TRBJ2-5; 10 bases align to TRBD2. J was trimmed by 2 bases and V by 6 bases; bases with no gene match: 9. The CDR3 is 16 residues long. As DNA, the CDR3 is TGTGCCAGCAGGATTAGCGGGGGGCCCGGACAAGAGACCCAGTACTTC. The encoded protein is CASRISGGPGQETQYF.

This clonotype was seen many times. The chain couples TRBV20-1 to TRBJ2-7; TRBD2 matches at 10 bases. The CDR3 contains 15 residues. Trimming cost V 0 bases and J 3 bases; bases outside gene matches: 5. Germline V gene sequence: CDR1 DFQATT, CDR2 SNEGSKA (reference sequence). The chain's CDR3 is CSARDAAGGVYEQYF. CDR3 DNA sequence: TGCAGTGCTAGAGACGCAGCGGGAGGGGTCTACGAGCAGTACTTC.

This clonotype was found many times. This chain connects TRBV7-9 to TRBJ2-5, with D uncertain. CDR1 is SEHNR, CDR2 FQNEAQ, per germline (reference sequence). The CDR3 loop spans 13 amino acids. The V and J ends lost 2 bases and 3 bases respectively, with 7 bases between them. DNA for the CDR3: TGTGCCAGCAGCTTATCTACCGAAGAGACCCAGTACTTC. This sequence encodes CASSLSTEETQYF.

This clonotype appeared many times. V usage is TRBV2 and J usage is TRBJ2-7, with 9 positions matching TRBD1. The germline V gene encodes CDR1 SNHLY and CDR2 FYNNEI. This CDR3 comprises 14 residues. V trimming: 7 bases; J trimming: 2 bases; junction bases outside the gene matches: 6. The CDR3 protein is CASTTTGGPYEQYF. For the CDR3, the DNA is TGTGCCAGCACCACGACAGGGGGACCCTACGAGCAGTACTTC. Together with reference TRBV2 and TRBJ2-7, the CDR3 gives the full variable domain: EPEVTQTPSHQVTQMGQEVILRCVPISNHLYFYWYRQILGQKVEFLVSFYNNEISEKSEIFDDQFSVERPDGSNFTLKIRSTKLEDSAMYFCASTTTGGPYEQYFGPGTRLTVT.

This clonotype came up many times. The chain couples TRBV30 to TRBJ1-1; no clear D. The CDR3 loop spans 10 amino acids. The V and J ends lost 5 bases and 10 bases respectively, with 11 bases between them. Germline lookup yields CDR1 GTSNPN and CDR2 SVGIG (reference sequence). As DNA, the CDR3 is TGTGCCTGGGCCCCGGCAGGAGCTTTCTTT. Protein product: CAWAPAGAFF.

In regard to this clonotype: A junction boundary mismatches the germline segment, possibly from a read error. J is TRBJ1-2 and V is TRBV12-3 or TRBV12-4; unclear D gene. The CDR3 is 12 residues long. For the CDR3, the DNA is TGTGCCAGCATCCATGCTAACTATGGCTACATCTTC. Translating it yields CASIHANYGYIF.

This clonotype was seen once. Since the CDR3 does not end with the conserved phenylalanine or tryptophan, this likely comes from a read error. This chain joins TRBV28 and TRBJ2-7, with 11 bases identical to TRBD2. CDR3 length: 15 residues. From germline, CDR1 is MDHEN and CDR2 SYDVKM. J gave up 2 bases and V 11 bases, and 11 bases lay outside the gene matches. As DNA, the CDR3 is TGTGCCTGGAGAGCCACTAGCGGGAGTCCCTACGAGCAGTACCTC. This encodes CAWRATSGSPYEQYL.

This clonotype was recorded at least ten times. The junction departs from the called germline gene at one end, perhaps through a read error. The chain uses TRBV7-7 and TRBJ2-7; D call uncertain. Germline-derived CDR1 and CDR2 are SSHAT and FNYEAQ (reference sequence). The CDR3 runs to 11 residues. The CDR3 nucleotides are TGTGCTAGCAGCTATACCTACGAGCAGTACTTC. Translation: CASSYTYEQYF.

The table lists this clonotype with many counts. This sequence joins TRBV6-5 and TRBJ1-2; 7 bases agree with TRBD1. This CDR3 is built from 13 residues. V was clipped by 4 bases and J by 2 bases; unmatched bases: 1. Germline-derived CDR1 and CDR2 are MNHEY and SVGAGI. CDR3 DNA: TGTGCCAGCAGTTCACAGGGGAACTATGGCTACACCTTC. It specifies CASSSQGNYGYTF.

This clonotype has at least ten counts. CDR3 in amino acids: CASSQVQPNTEAFF. CDR3 coding DNA: TGTGCCAGCAGCCAAGTGCAGCCGAACACTGAAGCTTTCTTT. This rearrangement joins TRBV14 to TRBJ1-1; D ambiguous. The germline V gene encodes CDR1 SGHDN and CDR2 FVKESK. Trimming removed 1 base from V and 1 base from J, with 7 bases in between. CDR3 length: 14 residues. Based on the CDR3 plus reference TRBV14 and TRBJ1-1, the full variable domain is EAGVTQFPSHSVIEKGQTVTLRCDPISGHDNLYWYRRVMGKEIKFLLHFVKESKQDESGMPNNRFLAERTGGTYSTLKVQPAELEDSGVYFCASSQVQPNTEAFFGQGTRLTVV.

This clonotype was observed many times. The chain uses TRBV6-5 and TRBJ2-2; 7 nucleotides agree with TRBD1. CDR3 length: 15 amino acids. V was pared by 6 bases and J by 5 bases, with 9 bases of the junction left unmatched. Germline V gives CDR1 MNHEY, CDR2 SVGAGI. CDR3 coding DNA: TGTGCCAGCAGCTACCGGGACAGACAGACCGGGGAGCTGTTTTTT. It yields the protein CASSYRDRQTGELFF.

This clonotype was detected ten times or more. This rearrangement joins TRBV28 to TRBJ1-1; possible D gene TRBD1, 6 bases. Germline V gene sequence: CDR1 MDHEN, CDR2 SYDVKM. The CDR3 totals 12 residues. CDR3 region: CVSGHPNTEAFF. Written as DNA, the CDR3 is TGTGTCTCGGGACACCCGAACACTGAAGCTTTCTTT.

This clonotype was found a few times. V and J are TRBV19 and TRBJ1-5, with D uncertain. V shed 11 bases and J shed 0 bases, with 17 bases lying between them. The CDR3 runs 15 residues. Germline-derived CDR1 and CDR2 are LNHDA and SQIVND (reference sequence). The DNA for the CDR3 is TGTGCCTCCAACCGGGGAGCTTATAGCAATCAGCCCCAGCATTTT. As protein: CASNRGAYSNQPQHF.

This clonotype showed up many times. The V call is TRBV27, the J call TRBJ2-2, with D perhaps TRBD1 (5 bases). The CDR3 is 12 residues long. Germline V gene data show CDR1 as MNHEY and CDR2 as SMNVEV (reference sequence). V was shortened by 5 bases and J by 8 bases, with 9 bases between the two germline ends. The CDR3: CASSHDSGELFF. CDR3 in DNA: TGTGCCAGCAGTCATGACAGTGGGGAGCTGTTTTTT.

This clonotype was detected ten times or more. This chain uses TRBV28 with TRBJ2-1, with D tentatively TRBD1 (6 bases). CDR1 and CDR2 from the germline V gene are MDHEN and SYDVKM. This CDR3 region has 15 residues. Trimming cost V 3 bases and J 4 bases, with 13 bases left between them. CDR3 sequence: CASSFFRDIYNEQFF. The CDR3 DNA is TGTGCCAGCAGTTTTTTCCGGGACATTTACAATGAGCAGTTCTTC.

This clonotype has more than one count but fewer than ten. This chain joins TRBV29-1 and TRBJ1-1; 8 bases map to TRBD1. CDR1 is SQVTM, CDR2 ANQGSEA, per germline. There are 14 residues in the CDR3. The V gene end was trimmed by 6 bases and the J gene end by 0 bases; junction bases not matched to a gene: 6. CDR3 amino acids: CSVEPGQVNTEAFF. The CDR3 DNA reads TGCAGCGTAGAACCGGGACAGGTGAACACTGAAGCTTTCTTT.

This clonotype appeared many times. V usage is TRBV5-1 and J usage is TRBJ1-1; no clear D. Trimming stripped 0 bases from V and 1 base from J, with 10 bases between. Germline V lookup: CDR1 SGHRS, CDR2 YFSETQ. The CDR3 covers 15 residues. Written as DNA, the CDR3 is TGCGCCAGCAGCTTGGGACTGGGTCCGAACACTGAAGCTTTCTTT. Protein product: CASSLGLGPNTEAFF.

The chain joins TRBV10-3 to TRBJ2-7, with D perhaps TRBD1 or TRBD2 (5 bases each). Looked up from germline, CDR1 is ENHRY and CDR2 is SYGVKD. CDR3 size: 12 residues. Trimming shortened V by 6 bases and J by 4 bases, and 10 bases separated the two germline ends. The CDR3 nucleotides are TGTGCCATCAGGGGACGGACTTACGAGCAGTACTTC. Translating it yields CAIRGRTYEQYF.

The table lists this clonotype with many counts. CDR3 sequence (DNA): TGCAGTGCTAGAGATAGAGCGGGAGGGATTAACTACGAGCAGTACTTC. It is translated as CSARDRAGGINYEQYF. This chain connects TRBV20-1 to TRBJ2-7, with 10 bases matching TRBD2. Trimming at V came to 0 bases and at J to 3 bases, leaving 8 bases not matched to a gene. The CDR3 sequence is 16 residues long. Germline V gene lookup returns CDR1 DFQATT and CDR2 SNEGSKA (reference sequence).

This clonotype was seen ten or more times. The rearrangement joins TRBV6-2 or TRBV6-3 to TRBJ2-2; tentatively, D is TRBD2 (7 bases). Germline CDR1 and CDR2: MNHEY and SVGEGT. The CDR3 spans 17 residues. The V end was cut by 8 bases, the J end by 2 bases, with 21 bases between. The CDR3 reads CASGRGLAGPNTGELFF. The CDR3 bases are TGTGCCAGCGGGAGGGGGTTGGCGGGACCAAACACCGGGGAGCTGTTTTTT.

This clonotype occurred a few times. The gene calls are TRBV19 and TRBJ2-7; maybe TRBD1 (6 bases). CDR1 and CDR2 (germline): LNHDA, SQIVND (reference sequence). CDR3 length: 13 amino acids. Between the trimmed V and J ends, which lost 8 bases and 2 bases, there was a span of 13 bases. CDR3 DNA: TGTGCCAGTGCTCCGGGACATACCTACGAGCAGTACTTC. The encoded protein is CASAPGHTYEQYF. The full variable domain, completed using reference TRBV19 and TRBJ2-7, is DGGITQSPKYLFRKEGQNVTLSCEQNLNHDAMYWYRQDPGQGLRLIYYSQIVNDFQKGDIAEGYSVSREKKESFPLTVTSAQKNPTAFYLCASAPGHTYEQYFGPGTRLTVT.

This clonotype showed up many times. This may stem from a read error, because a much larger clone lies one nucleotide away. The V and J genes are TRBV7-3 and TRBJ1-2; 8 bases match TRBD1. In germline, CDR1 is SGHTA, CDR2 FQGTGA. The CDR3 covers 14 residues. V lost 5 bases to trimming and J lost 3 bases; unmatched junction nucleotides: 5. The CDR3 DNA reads TGTGCCAGCAGCCCCCAGGGGGCAGACTATGGCTACACCTTC. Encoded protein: CASSPQGADYGYTF.

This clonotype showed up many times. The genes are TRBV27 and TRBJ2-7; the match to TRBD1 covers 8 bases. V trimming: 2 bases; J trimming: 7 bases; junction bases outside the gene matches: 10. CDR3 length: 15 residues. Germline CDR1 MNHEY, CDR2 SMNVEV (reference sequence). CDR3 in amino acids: CASSLGQGPLGEQYF. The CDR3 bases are TGTGCCAGCAGTTTAGGACAGGGTCCTCTGGGGGAGCAGTACTTC.

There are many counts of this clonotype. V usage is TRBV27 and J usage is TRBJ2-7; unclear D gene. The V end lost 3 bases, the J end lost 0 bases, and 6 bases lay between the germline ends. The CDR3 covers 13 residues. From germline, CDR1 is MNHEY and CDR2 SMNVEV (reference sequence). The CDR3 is CASSLRPSYEQYF. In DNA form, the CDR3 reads TGTGCCAGCAGTTTGAGACCCTCCTACGAGCAGTACTTC.

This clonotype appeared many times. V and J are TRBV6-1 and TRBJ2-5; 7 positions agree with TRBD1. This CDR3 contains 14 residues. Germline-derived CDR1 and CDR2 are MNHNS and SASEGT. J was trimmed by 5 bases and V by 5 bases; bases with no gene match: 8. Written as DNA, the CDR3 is TGTGCCAGCAGTCGACAGGGCTCAAGGGAGACCCAGTACTTC. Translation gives CASSRQGSRETQYF.

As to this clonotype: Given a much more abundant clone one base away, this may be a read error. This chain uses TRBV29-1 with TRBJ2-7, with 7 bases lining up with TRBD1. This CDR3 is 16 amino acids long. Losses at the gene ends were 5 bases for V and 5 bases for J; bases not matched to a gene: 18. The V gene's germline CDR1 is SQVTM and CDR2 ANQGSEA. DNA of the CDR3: TGCAGCGTTACAGGCGGCCAGGGGGTTTTCGGGGACGAGCAGTACTTC. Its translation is CSVTGGQGVFGDEQYF.

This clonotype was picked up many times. The CDR3 DNA reads as TGTGCCAGCAGCCAAAGTGCCCCCGGGACAGGAAATTCACCCCTCCACTTT. Protein sequence: CASSQSAPGTGNSPLHF. This chain links TRBV7-8 with TRBJ1-6, with TRBD1 matching 8 bases. The CDR3 length is 17 residues. The junction had 13 bases not matched to a gene; V was cut back by 5 bases and J by 7 bases. CDR1 and CDR2 from the germline V gene are SGHVS and FQNEAQ.

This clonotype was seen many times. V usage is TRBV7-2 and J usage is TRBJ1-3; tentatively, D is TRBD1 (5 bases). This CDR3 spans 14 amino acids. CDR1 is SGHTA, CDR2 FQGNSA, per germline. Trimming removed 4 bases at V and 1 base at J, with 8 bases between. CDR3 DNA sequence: TGTGCCAGCAGCTCAGGGCTATCTGGAAACACCATATATTTT. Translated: CASSSGLSGNTIYF.

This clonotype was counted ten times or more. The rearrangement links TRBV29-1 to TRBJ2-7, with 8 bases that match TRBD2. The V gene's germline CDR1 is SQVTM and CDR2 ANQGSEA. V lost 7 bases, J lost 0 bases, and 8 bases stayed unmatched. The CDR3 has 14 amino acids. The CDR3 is CSAAGVRLSYEQYF. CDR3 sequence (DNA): TGCAGCGCAGCGGGAGTGCGGCTCTCCTACGAGCAGTACTTC.